This entry lists 16 T cell receptor beta chains sequenced from one sample in a study of T cells in Graves' hyperthyroidism and ophthalmopathy. Template material for amplifying TCR beta CDR3 regions consisted of RNA transcripts. The HTBI primer set was used in a first-round RT-PCR of the TCR CDR3. TCRdb reprocessed the multiplex PCR reads with MiXCR, giving one entry per CDR3 protein. The sample consists of hundreds of thousands of distinct CDR3 sequences, more than 20% of them appearing once. The sequencing sample was made of blood. The receptors stem from a man aged 30-40 years with Graves' ophthalmopathy.

The chain links TRBV7-2 to TRBJ2-3; tentatively, D is TRBD2 (5 bases). The CDR3 has 16 amino acids. The germline CDR1 and CDR2 sequences are SGHTA and FQGNSA. Trimming took off 5 bases at V and 1 base at J, with 16 bases between the two ends. The CDR3 loop is CASSLGLSPGTDTQYF. The CDR3 DNA sequence: TGTGCCAGCAGCCTAGGACTTTCCCCAGGCACAGATACGCAGTATTTT.

Notes on this clonotype: The junction differs from germline at one of its ends, possibly a read error. The chain couples TRBV18 to TRBJ2-1; 9 nucleotides match TRBD1. CDR3 length: 16 amino acids. Germline values: CDR1 KGHSH, CDR2 LQKENI. CDR3 protein: CASSPAGQGVFNEQSF. CDR3 coding DNA: TGTGCCAGCTCACCAGCGGGACAGGGTGTTTTCAATGAGCAGTCCTTC.

Only a few counts were recorded for this clonotype. V and J are TRBV27 and TRBJ2-1; 8 bases are a match to TRBD1. This CDR3 has 15 amino acids. The trim removed 6 bases at V and 8 bases at J, leaving 12 bases unmatched. Germline V gene sequence: CDR1 MNHEY, CDR2 SMNVEV (reference sequence). This CDR3 reads CASRKTGGRSYEQFF. The CDR3 DNA sequence: TGTGCCAGCAGAAAAACAGGGGGGCGCAGCTATGAGCAGTTCTTC.

The count of this clonotype is one. The chain couples TRBV4-3 to TRBJ1-1, with no clear D. Looked up from germline, CDR1 is LGHNA and CDR2 is YSLEER. V lost 4 bases and J lost 3, with 9 bases in between. The CDR3 runs 13 residues. The CDR3 reads CASSRLGYTEAFF. CDR3 bases: TGCGCCAGCAGCCGATTGGGTTACACTGAAGCTTTCTTT.

This chain connects TRBV6-2 or TRBV6-3 to TRBJ2-1; tentative D call: TRBD2 (5 bases). CDR1 is MNHEY and CDR2 is SVGEGT in the germline V gene. Trimming stripped 1 base from V and 10 bases from J, with 11 bases between. The CDR3 is made up of 13 amino acids. The CDR3 DNA follows: TGTGCCAGCAGTTACTTGGGAGAGACGGAGCAGTTCTTC. Encoded protein: CASSYLGETEQFF.

The CDR3 DNA is TGTGCCAGCAGTTTAGGGGGACAGGGACTGTCCACAGATACGCAGTATTTT. This encodes CASSLGGQGLSTDTQYF. The J gene is TRBJ2-3, the V gene TRBV27; 9 nucleotides line up with TRBD1. Germline CDR1 MNHEY, CDR2 SMNVEV (reference sequence). The length of the CDR3 is 17 residues. The V gene end was trimmed by 2 bases and the J gene end by 2 bases; junction bases not matched to a gene: 8.

On this clonotype itself: The conserved final phenylalanine or tryptophan is absent from the CDR3, which likely points to a read error. This rearrangement joins TRBV20-1 to TRBJ1-2; a possible D gene is TRBD1 (6 bases). Trimming took 6 bases from V and 5 from J, leaving 16 bases between them. This CDR3 contains 13 residues. CDR1 and CDR2 (germline): DFQATT, SNEGSKA (reference sequence). The CDR3 region is CSASGAQGYGYTL. The CDR3 DNA reads TGCAGTGCCTCAGGGGCACAGGGATATGGCTACACCCTC.

The J gene is TRBJ2-1, the V gene TRBV9; D perhaps matches TRBD1 (6 bases). The CDR3 sequence is 16 residues long. Germline V lookup: CDR1 SGDLS, CDR2 YYNGEE. With 0 bases removed from V and 2 bases from J, the gap between germline ends came to 12 bases. The CDR3 loop reads CASSVGYREPYNEQFF. The CDR3 DNA reads TGTGCCAGCAGCGTAGGGTACAGGGAGCCCTACAATGAGCAGTTCTTC.

In the case of this clonotype: A much larger clone sits a single nucleotide away, making a read error possible. This chain joins TRBV7-2 and TRBJ2-1, with 9 bases matching TRBD2. This CDR3 comprises 14 residues. Germline-derived CDR1 and CDR2 are SGHTA and FQGNSA. CDR3 bases: TGTGCCGGCAGCTGGGGACTAGCTAAGAATGAGCAGTTCTTC. Translating gives CAGSWGLAKNEQFF.

There are many counts of this clonotype. The chain recombines TRBV20-1 with TRBJ2-5, with 9 bases aligning to TRBD2. CDR3 length equals 17 residues. The V and J ends lost 0 bases and 4 bases, in that order; junction bases with no gene match: 12. Germline CDR1 is DFQATT and CDR2 is SNEGSKA (reference sequence). The CDR3 sequence is CSARDPVISGSRETQYF. CDR3 nucleotide sequence: TGCAGTGCTAGAGATCCTGTGATTAGCGGGAGTCGAGAGACCCAGTACTTC.

The chain combines TRBV19 with TRBJ2-2; 8 positions agree with TRBD2. V trimming: 2 bases; J trimming: 1 base; junction bases outside the gene matches: 6. Germline values: CDR1 LNHDA, CDR2 SQIVND (reference sequence). This CDR3 region has 17 residues. In DNA, the CDR3 is TGTGCCAGTAGTATAAATAGGAGCGGGAGGAACACCGGGGAGCTGTTTTTT. Encoded protein: CASSINRSGRNTGELFF.

This chain joins TRBV7-8 and TRBJ2-2; the D gene is possibly TRBD1 (6 bases). The germline CDR1 and CDR2 sequences are SGHVS and FQNEAQ. V was trimmed by 6 bases and J by 0 bases, leaving 14 bases between them. This CDR3 spans 16 amino acids. The CDR3 DNA sequence: TGTGCCAGCAGACTGGACAGATTGGCGAACACCGGGGAGCTGTTTTTT. Protein product: CASRLDRLANTGELFF.

Regarding this clonotype: Possible read error: a much larger clone is one base away. The V gene is TRBV30, the J gene TRBJ2-1; 8 bases fit TRBD2. TRBJ2-7 matches the DNA end more closely, so the J call is doubtful. The CDR3 spans 15 residues. CDR1 is GTSNPN and CDR2 is SVGIG in the germline V gene (reference sequence). The CDR3 is CAWSVASGFYNEQYF. CDR3 nucleotides: TGTGCCTGGAGTGTTGCTAGCGGGTTTTACAATGAGCAGTACTTC.

In this sample, this clonotype turned up many times. The rearrangement links TRBV12-3 or TRBV12-4 to TRBJ1-4; tentatively, D is TRBD1 (5 bases). V lost 8 bases and J 4 bases, leaving 14 bases between the germline ends. CDR3 length: 14 amino acids. CDR3 sequence (DNA): TGTGCCAGCTCAACCGCGGGACTTAATGAAAAACTGTTTTTT. It specifies CASSTAGLNEKLFF.

The chain couples TRBV12-3 or TRBV12-4 to TRBJ1-6, with D possibly being TRBD1 (5 bases). Deletions cut 5 bases from V and 3 bases from J, with 11 bases between. There are 15 residues in the CDR3. CDR3 loop: CASSDRISYNSPLHF. The DNA of the CDR3 is TGTGCCAGCAGTGACAGAATAAGCTATAATTCACCCCTCCACTTT.

CDR3 loop: CASSQDSGLQETQYF. The DNA of the CDR3 is TGTGCCAGCAGCCAAGATTCCGGGTTACAAGAGACCCAGTACTTC. The rearrangement uses TRBV3-1 and TRBJ2-5; D unresolved. The germline CDR1 and CDR2 sequences are LGHDT and YNNKEL (reference sequence). Between the trimmed V and J ends, which lost 0 bases and 2 bases, there was a span of 10 bases. The CDR3 length is 15 residues.